This T cell receptor beta chain was sequenced in a study of blood T cells in healthy people across ages. A J-beta primer mix and a sample-barcoded 5' primer were used in a second PCR of roughly 7 to 12 cycles. Each sample provided no less than 2.5 million CDR3-containing paired-end reads. TCRdb itself ran the 5' RACE reads through MiXCR, one entry per CDR3 protein. The table shows about 830,000 distinct CDR3 sequences, with 62% occurring only once. Study findings and constraints: It was held that diversity estimates obtained from one million T cells represented underestimates.

This clonotype has a handful of counts. Its antigen is not identified. V gave up 6 bases and J gave up 4 bases; unmatched junction bases: 17. The CDR3 runs 17 residues. Germline loops: CDR1 MNHNS, CDR2 SASEGT. Sequenced sample: blood. The chain uses TRBV6-1 and TRBJ1-2, with TRBD1 identical over 7 bases. This TCR was recovered from a man aged 25-45 years in good health. Here the CDR3 reads CASSPLLTGTALYGYTF. DNA for the CDR3: TGTGCCAGCAGCCCCCTTCTGACAGGGACGGCGCTCTATGGCTACACCTTC.